This T cell receptor (beta chain) was found in a study of cytomegalovirus exposure and HLA in healthy donors. PCR employed 60 Vbeta and 13 Jbeta primers. Profiled with immunoSEQ multiplex PCR; TCRdb holds only in-frame clones, not every one. This table lists about 160,000 clones. This CDR3 region has 15 residues. The V gene end was trimmed by 6 bases and the J gene end by 3 bases; junction bases not matched to a gene: 10. CDR1 KGHSH and CDR2 LQKENI come from the germline V gene. The sequenced material came from PBMCs. The chain has TRBV18 and TRBJ1-2; 7 bases map to TRBD1. This receptor was identified in a man aged 25 to 45 in good health and CMV-seronegative. The CDR3 region is CASSPRLGQDYGYTF. CDR3 bases: TGTGCCAGCTCTCCTCGATTAGGACAGGACTATGGCTACACCTTC.